The 8 T cell receptor beta chains below all came from one sample that was sequenced in a study of blood T cell repertoires in COVID-19. TCRdb's copy holds only in-frame clones and misses some; the assay was immunoSEQ multiplex PCR. The sample yields some 64,000 clones, 79% seen once. Sequenced material: peripheral blood. These TCRs come from a woman aged 55 to 70 with acute or convalescent COVID-19.

This chain connects TRBV3-1 (or the pseudogene TRBV3-2) to TRBJ2-4; D unresolved. Germline CDR1 LGHDT, CDR2 YNNKEL (reference sequence). Trimming removed 0 bases at V and 8 bases at J, with 14 bases between. CDR3 length equals 15 residues. CDR3 DNA sequence: TGTGCCAGCAGCCAAGATCTCCCCTCGATAGACATTCAGTACTTC. Encoded protein: CASSQDLPSIDIQYF.

This clone is a singleton in its sample. The chain uses TRBV6-5 and TRBJ2-3, with D possibly being TRBD1 (6 bases). Trimming took off 4 bases at V and 6 bases at J, with 20 bases between the two ends. Germline V gene lookup returns CDR1 MNHEY and CDR2 SVGAGI. The CDR3 totals 16 residues. CDR3 sequence (DNA): TGTGCCAGCAGTTCAGCCGGGACGACAGGTTCCGATACGCAGTATTTT. It yields the protein CASSSAGTTGSDTQYF.

This clone was picked up one time. This rearrangement joins TRBV6-4 to TRBJ2-3; no reliable D call. This CDR3 spans 13 amino acids. Trimming took off 3 bases at V and 3 bases at J, with 7 bases between the two ends. Germline V gives CDR1 MRHNA, CDR2 SNTAGT. The CDR3, as DNA: TGTGCCAGCAGTGAAGAGAGAACAGATACGCAGTATTTT. Its protein is CASSEERTDTQYF.

This clone was detected only once. V is TRBV5-1 and J is TRBJ2-3; 14 bases match TRBD2. The V gene's germline CDR1 is SGHRS and CDR2 YFSETQ. The CDR3 spans 15 residues. V trimming: 4 bases; J trimming: 6 bases; junction bases outside the gene matches: 4. The CDR3 nucleotides read TGCGCCAGCAGCGTGACTAGCGGGGGGGGCGATACGCAGTATTTT. Encoded protein: CASSVTSGGGDTQYF.

This clone came up a few times. The chain uses TRBV12-3 or TRBV12-4 and TRBJ2-1; 7 positions agree with TRBD1. The CDR3 runs to 12 residues. V lost 7 bases, J lost 9 bases, and 6 bases stayed unmatched. CDR3 sequence: CASNGQVGEQFF. The CDR3 DNA sequence: TGTGCCAGCAACGGACAGGTGGGTGAGCAGTTCTTC.

The V gene is TRBV6-2 or TRBV6-3, the J gene TRBJ1-5; D is unresolved. The CDR3 sequence is 14 residues long. Germline loops: CDR1 MNHEY, CDR2 SVGEGT. V was clipped by 5 bases and J by 5 bases, with 13 bases between them. CDR3 nucleotide sequence: TGTGCCAGCAGTCAGTCCTCGGGAGATCAGCCCCAGCATTTT. This translates into CASSQSSGDQPQHF.

V gene TRBV9 combines with J gene TRBJ2-3, with D maybe TRBD2 (7 bases). The CDR3 runs to 15 residues. Trimming removed 0 bases from V and 4 bases from J, with 12 bases in between. The germline gives CDR1 SGDLS, CDR2 YYNGEE. The CDR3 reads CASSVGSGGADTQYF. The CDR3, as DNA: TGTGCCAGCAGCGTAGGATCGGGGGGCGCAGATACGCAGTATTTT.

This clone was counted a few times. V usage is TRBV27 and J usage is TRBJ1-2; 12 positions match TRBD1. The CDR3 consists of 16 residues. Looked up from germline, CDR1 is MNHEY and CDR2 is SMNVEV (reference sequence). The V gene end was trimmed by 1 base and the J gene end by 7 bases; junction bases not matched to a gene: 7. CDR3 residues: CASSLYMGQGASGYTF. CDR3 nucleotide sequence: TGTGCCAGCAGTTTATATATGGGACAGGGGGCGAGTGGCTACACCTTC.